The 9 T cell receptor beta chains listed next were all sequenced from one sample in a study of T-cell reconstitution after alpha-beta-depleted transplantation in children. TCRbeta library construction was performed incorporating unique molecular identifiers. MiXCR, applied by TCRdb to the PCR reads, yields one record per CDR3 protein. The sample consists of some 190,000 distinct CDR3 sequences, more than 9.5% of them appearing once. The sample was PBMCs, taken before TCRalphabeta/CD19-depleted stem cell transplant. The receptor set was obtained from a boy between 2 and 10 years old with acute myeloid leukemia, due to receive a stem cell transplant.

The table lists this clonotype with many counts. This rearrangement joins TRBV11-1 to TRBJ1-2, with 9 bases identical to TRBD1. CDR1 is SGHAT, CDR2 FQDESV, per germline (reference sequence). The V gene end was trimmed by 0 bases and the J gene end by 8 bases; junction bases not matched to a gene: 22. The CDR3 loop spans 20 amino acids. The CDR3 region is CASSLAPGGQGLISMGGYTF. In DNA, the CDR3 is TGTGCCAGCAGCTTAGCCCCCGGAGGACAGGGGCTAATCTCTATGGGCGGCTACACCTTC.

This clonotype has at least ten counts. The CDR3 region is CASGQIGNTIYF. CDR3 bases: TGTGCCAGCGGACAGATAGGAAACACCATATATTTT. V usage is TRBV3-1 and J usage is TRBJ1-3; weak D call: TRBD1 (6 bases). Deletions cut 8 bases from V and 4 bases from J, with 9 bases between. Germline V gene lookup returns CDR1 LGHDT and CDR2 YNNKEL (reference sequence). There are 12 residues in the CDR3.

As for this clonotype: Given a much more abundant clone one base away, this may be a read error. The rearrangement uses TRBV20-1 and TRBJ1-4, with D hard to call. Germline-derived CDR1 and CDR2 are DFQATT and SNEGSKA (reference sequence). The CDR3 spans 13 residues. Trimming pared 4 bases from V and 5 bases from J, leaving 11 bases between. The CDR3 loop reads CSAMFEGNEKLFF. As DNA, the CDR3 is TGCAGTGCTATGTTTGAAGGGAATGAAAAACTGTTTTTT.

Notes on this clonotype: A clone one base away is much larger, so this may be a read error. The chain combines TRBV15 with TRBJ2-3, with 7 bases identical to TRBD2. The germline V gene has CDR1 LNHNV and CDR2 YYDKDF (reference sequence). This CDR3 has 12 residues. The CDR3 DNA is TGTTCCACCAGCAGCCAGCGGGGTACGCAGTATTTT. Amino acids: CSTSSQRGTQYF.

In this sample, this clonotype turned up many times. Written as DNA, the CDR3 is TGCGCCAGCAGTTTAAGACAGGGGATGAACACTGAAGCTTTCTTT. Amino acid sequence: CASSLRQGMNTEAFF. V usage is TRBV5-1 and J usage is TRBJ1-1; 8 bases are shared with TRBD1. Germline V gives CDR1 SGHRS, CDR2 YFSETQ. J was trimmed by 0 bases and V by 5 bases; bases with no gene match: 6. This CDR3 region has 15 residues.

At least ten counts were recorded for this clonotype. The chain employs TRBV12-3 or TRBV12-4 and TRBJ2-1; 10 nucleotides line up with TRBD2. The V segment lost 4 bases and the J segment 0 bases; nucleotides outside the gene matches: 0. This CDR3 is 15 amino acids long. The CDR3 nucleotides read TGTGCCAGCAGTTCTAGCGGGGGCTCCTACAATGAGCAGTTCTTC. Translation: CASSSSGGSYNEQFF.

This clonotype was seen only a few times. This chain connects TRBV6-2 or TRBV6-3 to TRBJ2-3; 7 nucleotides line up with TRBD2. The CDR3 contains 12 residues. Germline values: CDR1 MNHEY, CDR2 SVGEGT. V shed 9 bases and J 3 bases; nucleotides not matched to a gene: 3. The DNA for the CDR3 is TGTGCCAGTGCGGGGGATACAGATACGCAGTATTTT. It encodes CASAGDTDTQYF.

V usage is TRBV29-1 and J usage is TRBJ2-7; D is perhaps TRBD2 (6 bases). V was shortened by 0 bases and J by 3 bases, with 9 bases between the two germline ends. Germline CDR1 and CDR2: SQVTM and ANQGSEA. The CDR3 runs 13 residues. CDR3 bases: TGCAGCGTTGAAGACGGGAGAGGCTACGAGCAGTACTTC. Translating gives CSVEDGRGYEQYF.

The V gene is TRBV5-6, the J gene TRBJ2-1; perhaps TRBD2 as D (6 bases). With 4 bases removed from V and 8 bases from J, the gap between germline ends came to 16 bases. This CDR3 has 14 residues. Germline V CDR1 and CDR2: SGHDT, YYEEEE. The CDR3 DNA reads TGTGCCAGCAGCCCCCGACTAGTAGGCCATGAGCAGTTCTTC. Amino acids: CASSPRLVGHEQFF.